This T cell receptor (beta chain) was recorded in a study of blood T cell repertoires in COVID-19. Sequenced by immunoSEQ multiplex PCR; TCRdb stores in-frame clones only, minus some. The sample holds tens of thousands of clones; about 88% are singletons and the top ten take roughly 4%. Germline V gene lookup returns CDR1 LNHDA and CDR2 SQIVND (reference sequence). This CDR3 has 15 residues. After removal of 4 bases from V and 5 bases from J, the junction contained 9 bases not matched to a gene. The sequenced sample was peripheral blood. The receptor's source is a man aged 70 or older with acute or convalescent COVID-19. The chain joins TRBV19 to TRBJ2-7, with TRBD1 matching 9 bases. The chain's CDR3 is CASSRPGDRAHEQYF. As DNA, the CDR3 is TGTGCCAGTAGTAGACCCGGGGACAGGGCCCACGAGCAGTACTTC.